The 18 T cell receptor beta chains in this list originate from one sample, sequenced in a study of human T cells and chemical hapten exposure. MiXCR was run by TCRdb on the RACE reads, yielding one entry per CDR3 protein. Seen here are 89,000 or so distinct CDR3 sequences, about 6.6% observed once, and the top ten hold 1% to 1.5%. Time point denoted: patch test 2, 6 weeks after DPC sensitization. Sample treatment: therapeutic diphenylcyclopropenone sensitization with weekly scalp DPC. The sequencing here drew on whole blood, taken in connection with sensitization to the hapten diphenylcyclopropenone (DPC). The receptors originated from a woman in her 30s with alopecia areata. Some clones in this sample may be carry-over from other donors' samples.

This clonotype was observed many times. The V call is TRBV29-1, the J call TRBJ1-1; D is undetermined. The CDR3 is 14 amino acids. V was shortened by 5 bases and J by 4 bases, with 17 bases between the two germline ends. Germline V lookup: CDR1 SQVTM, CDR2 ANQGSEA. DNA of the CDR3: TGCAGCGTTTTAATGAGCCCCGTGGGCACTGAAGCTTTCTTT. As protein: CSVLMSPVGTEAFF. Using reference TRBV29-1 and TRBJ1-1 for the parts outside the CDR3, the full variable domain is SAVISQKPSRDICQRGTSLTIQCQVDSQVTMMFWYRQQPGQSLTLIATANQGSEATYESGFVIDKFPISRPNLTFSTLTVSNMSPEDSSIYLCSVLMSPVGTEAFFGQGTRLTVV.

The rearrangement joins TRBV29-1 to TRBJ2-1; D remains unclear. The CDR3 has 14 residues. Germline V gene data show CDR1 as SQVTM and CDR2 as ANQGSEA. Trimming cost V 6 bases and J 0 bases, with 12 bases left between them. CDR3 loop: CSVSDLSSYNEQFF. CDR3 sequence (DNA): TGCAGCGTATCCGACCTTAGCTCCTACAATGAGCAGTTCTTC.

This clonotype was counted ten times or more. The rearrangement links TRBV28 to TRBJ2-3; D remains ambiguous. Trimming stripped 7 bases from V and 0 bases from J, with 8 bases between. Germline CDR1 and CDR2: MDHEN and SYDVKM. The CDR3 length is 13 residues. CDR3: CASTAASTDTQYF. The CDR3 nucleotides are TGTGCCAGCACGGCCGCTAGCACAGATACGCAGTATTTT.

This clonotype was found many times. V is TRBV18 and J is TRBJ2-7; D possibly corresponds to TRBD2 (6 bases). Deletions cut 0 bases from V and 6 bases from J, with 9 bases between. This CDR3 has 13 amino acids. Germline loops: CDR1 KGHSH, CDR2 LQKENI. DNA of the CDR3: TGTGCCAGCTCACCACCGGGCGGGGCCGAGCAGTACTTC. Protein product: CASSPPGGAEQYF.

Many counts were recorded for this clonotype. The chain carries TRBV7-9 and TRBJ2-3; TRBD2 aligns across 10 bases. The CDR3 extends over 15 amino acids. Germline assignment: CDR1 SEHNR and CDR2 FQNEAQ (reference sequence). J gave up 1 base and V 5 bases, and 3 bases lay outside the gene matches. The CDR3: CASSTTSGGTDTQYF. Written as DNA, the CDR3 is TGTGCCAGCAGCACAACTAGCGGGGGCACAGATACGCAGTATTTT.

This clonotype was counted many times. Here the CDR3 DNA reads TGCAGTGCTACCCCTGGAGGTAGATCCTACGAGCAGTACTTC. Translating gives CSATPGGRSYEQYF. The V gene is TRBV20-1, the J gene TRBJ2-7, with D perhaps matching TRBD2 (5 bases). This CDR3 spans 14 amino acids. The ends were cut back, 4 bases at V and 1 base at J, with 14 bases in the middle. Per the germline V gene, CDR1 is DFQATT and CDR2 is SNEGSKA (reference sequence).

This clonotype came up many times. This chain uses TRBV13 with TRBJ2-7, with D possibly matching TRBD1 (5 bases). The CDR3 is made up of 14 amino acids. The germline V and J ends were trimmed by 5 bases and 2 bases, with 13 bases remaining between them. Germline lookup yields CDR1 PRHDT and CDR2 FYEKMQ (reference sequence). CDR3 residues: CASSRADSTYEQYF. The CDR3 nucleotides are TGTGCCAGCAGCCGGGCCGACAGTACCTACGAGCAGTACTTC.

At least ten counts were recorded for this clonotype. This sequence joins TRBV6-2 or TRBV6-3 and TRBJ1-5; tentatively, D is TRBD1 (5 bases). Germline V gene sequence: CDR1 MNHEY, CDR2 SVGEGT. The CDR3 is 14 amino acids. The ends were cut back, 2 bases at V and 4 bases at J, with 9 bases in the middle. In DNA, the CDR3 is TGTGCCAGCAGTTACGGGGGTCGGAATCAGCCCCAGCATTTT. Its translation: CASSYGGRNQPQHF.

This clonotype was seen at least ten times. This sequence joins TRBV18 and TRBJ1-4; D uncertain. Germline CDR1 and CDR2: KGHSH and LQKENI. With 5 bases removed from V and 3 bases from J, the gap between germline ends came to 16 bases. The length of the CDR3 is 16 residues. This chain's CDR3 is CASSTNAGLANEKLFF. The CDR3 DNA follows: TGTGCCAGCTCAACCAATGCGGGGTTGGCTAATGAAAAACTGTTTTTT.

Many counts were recorded for this clonotype. The chain recombines TRBV5-1 with TRBJ2-5; D ambiguous. The CDR3 runs 14 residues. Trimming cost V 0 bases and J 3 bases, with 9 bases left between them. Germline V gives CDR1 SGHRS, CDR2 YFSETQ. CDR3 loop: CASSLENREETQYF. The CDR3 DNA reads TGCGCCAGCAGCTTGGAAAACAGAGAAGAGACCCAGTACTTC.

This clonotype was counted a few times. The chain joins TRBV29-1 to TRBJ2-5; weak D call: TRBD2 (6 bases). Germline V CDR1 and CDR2: SQVTM, ANQGSEA. The CDR3 contains 14 residues. V dropped 6 bases and J dropped 4 bases, with 18 bases sitting between them. The CDR3 reads CSVAKTDGGETQYF. DNA of the CDR3: TGCAGCGTAGCAAAAACAGACGGGGGAGAGACCCAGTACTTC.

This clonotype came up many times. V and J are TRBV10-3 and TRBJ2-1, with a possible D match to TRBD1 (6 bases). CDR3 size: 14 residues. Germline CDR1 ENHRY, CDR2 SYGVKD. Trimming stripped 5 bases from V and 8 bases from J, with 16 bases between. The CDR3 nucleotides are TGTGCCATCAGTAAGACAGGCCCTCCGGATGAGCAGTTCTTC. It specifies CAISKTGPPDEQFF.

There are many counts of this clonotype. This rearrangement joins TRBV29-1 to TRBJ2-5; tentatively, D is TRBD1 or TRBD2 (5 bases each). Germline loops: CDR1 SQVTM, CDR2 ANQGSEA. The CDR3 has 12 amino acids. V lost 8 bases to trimming and J lost 3 bases, with 13 bases between them. The CDR3 protein is CSTVGAEETQYF. The DNA for the CDR3 is TGCAGCACCGTCGGGGCAGAAGAGACCCAGTACTTC.

The V call is TRBV12-3 or TRBV12-4, the J call TRBJ1-4; 7 nucleotides match TRBD1. V lost 5 bases to trimming and J lost 8 bases; unmatched junction nucleotides: 2. There are 12 residues in the CDR3. The CDR3 nucleotides read TGTGCCAGCAGTGGACAGGTCGAAAAACTGTTTTTT. Protein product: CASSGQVEKLFF.

This clonotype was seen ten or more times. An end of the junction differs from the germline gene, which may be a read error. V is TRBV10-3 and J is TRBJ2-3, with D uncertain. This CDR3 comprises 15 residues. The germline V gene encodes CDR1 ENHRY and CDR2 SYGVKD. The CDR3, as DNA: TGTGCCATCAATGAGAGTCCTGAACGCACAGATACGCAGTATTTT. It translates to CAINESPERTDTQYF.

The chain uses TRBV27 and TRBJ2-3; D gene uncertain. The V end was cut by 2 bases, the J end by 4 bases, with 10 bases between. Per germline, CDR1 MNHEY and CDR2 SMNVEV (reference sequence). The CDR3 is 14 amino acids. The CDR3 nucleotides read TGTGCCAGCAGTTTAAAATGGTCATCAGATACGCAGTATTTT. It translates to CASSLKWSSDTQYF.

J is TRBJ1-5 and V is TRBV6-1, with 7 nucleotides matching TRBD1. The CDR3 length is 16 residues. Germline trimming cut 1 base from V and 5 bases from J; bases unmatched to any gene: 8. Germline V CDR1 and CDR2: MNHNS, SASEGT. The CDR3, as DNA: TGTGCCAGCAGTGAAGGTAGGGACAGAGTCTATCAGCCCCAGCATTTT. Protein product: CASSEGRDRVYQPQHF.

The rearrangement joins TRBV7-2 to TRBJ2-3, with 10 positions matching TRBD2. The ends lost 2 bases at V and 1 base at J; junction bases unmatched: 3. The CDR3 covers 16 residues. The germline gives CDR1 SGHTA, CDR2 FQGNSA. In DNA, the CDR3 is TGTGCCAGCAGCTTAACGACTAGCGGGCGCACAGATACGCAGTATTTT. As protein: CASSLTTSGRTDTQYF.